This TCR beta chain came from a study of blood T cell repertoires in COVID-19 (dated by TCRdb to 2020 to 2022). With regard to the full study: Samples from collaborators originated in the United States, Italy and Spain and spanned both the acute and convalescent phases of COVID-19. A freely available public database, intended as a resource for researchers studying the immune response to SARS-CoV-2, is where the repertoires were released. Samples were obtained from the ongoing ImmuneRACE study (first 160 participants) and from 1,254 subjects provided by 6 global collaborators. A de-identified subject ID, COVID-19 status, age in years and sex were almost always included in the sample metadata. Where available, HLA class I and class II types were obtained from metadata supplied by the sample provider rather than from assay-based typing. The prospective study material was composed of cDNA or gDNA derived from T cells, B-cell-depleted T cells, or PBMCs. Deeply sampled blood TCRbeta repertoires from subjects exposed to, actively infected with, or recovered from COVID-19 were included in the dataset. The paper as a whole reports these results and caveats: The amount of clinical and demographic metadata varied by source and participant and was provided uncurated.

Concerning this clone: What antigen it recognizes has not been identified. No base-level quality is on record; no much larger clone is a single base apart.

The CDR3 numbers 13 residues from cysteine through phenylalanine. Only the CDR3 DNA is retained, 39 bases long and in frame from the first base. The germline V gene supplies CDR1 KGHSH and CDR2 LQKENI. V lost 8 bases and J lost 1 base; the stretch between them is 11 bases long. Each collaborating institution followed its own protocols to collect whole blood in K2EDTA tubes. For TCRbeta analysis, collaborators shipped samples in one of three forms: frozen whole blood, isolated PBMCs, or DNA extracted from either of those sample types. TCRbeta CDR3 regions were amplified from genomic DNA by means of the immunoSEQ Assay, a bias-controlled multiplex PCR. In the source study's methods: Within the assay, amplification of reference gene primers was used to estimate how many nucleated cells each sample contained. To quantify the absolute abundance of each unique TCRbeta CDR3 rearrangement, sequence reads were collapsed and filtered. For each sample, productive Simpson clonality was calculated by taking the square root of Simpson's diversity index across productive rearrangements. Here the immuneACCESS table is served through TCRdb, limited to in-frame sequences with V and J called. Missing clones are a known gap in these copies; in checked studies unresolved V genes cover under half, and the rest lacks a known reason. Clonal size and the V and J genes are those of that table, whereas D and trimming came from the DNA. This sample lists roughly 320,000 clones; 85% were detected once. The ten largest make up around 6.9% of the sample.

The receptor comes from a human donor in a cohort sampled during active COVID-19. What was sequenced was peripheral blood. The chain is made from TRBV18 and TRBJ1-1, with no reliable assignment of the D segment. CDR3 region: CASVHGENTEAFF. The bases are TGTGCCAGCGTCCACGGGGAGAACACTGAAGCTTTCTTT.